Following are 24 T cell receptor beta chains from one sample sequenced in a study of T-cell reconstitution after alpha-beta-depleted transplantation in children. Preparation of the TCRbeta library used unique molecular identifiers. TCRdb re-called the PCR reads through MiXCR, storing one row per CDR3 protein. The sample records some 500,000 distinct CDR3 sequences, around 20% being singletons. The material sequenced was PBMCs from the stem cell graft donor, taken from the stem cell graft. The receptors derive from a human donor who donated a stem cell graft to a child with acute lymphoblastic leukemia.

J is TRBJ2-1 and V is TRBV6-6; D is unclear. Trimming took 7 bases from V and 6 from J, leaving 10 bases between them. The CDR3 length is 12 residues. The germline gives CDR1 MNHNY, CDR2 SVGAGI (reference sequence). The CDR3 reads CASTPRTNEQFF. CDR3 bases: TGTGCCAGCACTCCAAGAACCAATGAGCAGTTCTTC.

V usage is TRBV25-1 and J usage is TRBJ2-1, with 9 bases fitting TRBD2. The length of the CDR3 is 16 residues. Germline V gene lookup returns CDR1 MGHDK and CDR2 SYGVNS. V dropped 3 bases and J dropped 4; count of bases not matched to a gene: 7. CDR3 in amino acids: CASSEGSAGGYNEQFF. CDR3 nucleotides: TGTGCCAGCAGTGAGGGGTCTGCGGGAGGGTACAATGAGCAGTTCTTC.

This sequence joins TRBV6-2 or TRBV6-3 and TRBJ2-3, with 15 bases that match TRBD2. The CDR3 is 18 amino acids. With 2 bases clipped from V and 4 bases from J, the junction kept 7 bases outside the gene matches. Germline assignment: CDR1 MNHEY and CDR2 SVGEGT. The CDR3 region has the DNA TGTGCCAGCAGTTACCAGGGACTAGCGGGAGGAGGTGCAGATACGCAGTATTTT. This encodes CASSYQGLAGGGADTQYF.

This chain uses TRBV18 with TRBJ2-2; no firm D call. The CDR3 is made up of 20 amino acids. Germline V CDR1 and CDR2: KGHSH, LQKENI. V lost 2 bases, J lost 4 bases, and 26 bases lay in between. The CDR3 here is CASSPVFGSGGSRLTGELFF. The CDR3 coding sequence is TGTGCCAGCTCACCAGTTTTCGGGTCCGGCGGATCAAGGCTCACCGGGGAGCTGTTTTTT. Together with reference TRBV18 and TRBJ2-2, the CDR3 gives the full variable domain: NAGVMQNPRHLVRRRGQEARLRCSPMKGHSHVYWYRQLPEEGLKFMVYLQKENIIDESGMPKERFSAEFPKEGPSILRIQQVVRGDSAAYFCASSPVFGSGGSRLTGELFFGEGSRLTVL.

This clonotype was seen only a few times. The chain is built from TRBV29-1 and TRBJ2-5; the D gene could be TRBD1 or TRBD2 (6 bases each). CDR1 and CDR2 (germline): SQVTM, ANQGSEA. Trimming left V 7 bases short and J 4 bases short, with 13 bases between. The CDR3 spans 12 residues. The CDR3: CSAGGGPETQYF. The CDR3 coding sequence is TGCAGCGCCGGAGGGGGGCCAGAGACCCAGTACTTC.

This chain connects TRBV5-5 to TRBJ2-7, with 9 bases that match TRBD1. The V gene end was trimmed by 3 bases and the J gene end by 3 bases; junction bases not matched to a gene: 7. CDR1 SGHKS and CDR2 YYEKEE come from the germline V gene (reference sequence). The CDR3 is 15 amino acids. The CDR3 DNA is TGTGCCAGCAGCTCCCCGGGACAGGGATTCTACGAGCAGTACTTC. The encoded protein is CASSSPGQGFYEQYF. Supplemented by reference TRBV5-5 and TRBJ2-7, the full variable domain reads DAGVTQSPTHLIKTRGQQVTLRCSPISGHKSVSWYQQVLGQGPQFIFQYYEKEERGRGNFPDRFSARQFPNYSSELNVNALLLGDSALYLCASSSPGQGFYEQYFGPGTRLTVT.

This clonotype showed up just a few times. The chain couples TRBV7-3 to TRBJ2-3; 7 bases fit TRBD2. This CDR3 is built from 14 residues. V was clipped by 3 bases and J by 5 bases; unmatched bases: 5. Germline values: CDR1 SGHTA, CDR2 FQGTGA. The CDR3 coding sequence is TGTGCCAGCAGCTTCGGAATAGCGGGAGATACGCAGTATTTT. Its translation: CASSFGIAGDTQYF.

On this clonotype itself: One end of the junction is discordant with germline, which a read error may explain. J is TRBJ2-7 and V is TRBV20-1; a weak D match, TRBD2 (6 bases). The CDR3 contains 14 residues. The germline gives CDR1 DFQATT, CDR2 SNEGSKA (reference sequence). In DNA form, the CDR3 reads TGCAGTTCTAGGAGCGGGCGTCGCTCCTACGAGCAGTACTTC. Residues: CSSRSGRRSYEQYF.

As to this clonotype: Given a much more abundant clone one base away, this may be a read error. The chain is built from TRBV9 and TRBJ2-7; 7 bases are a match to TRBD2. The CDR3 loop spans 13 amino acids. The germline CDR1 and CDR2 sequences are SGDLS and YYNGEE. The CDR3 region has the DNA TGTGCCAGCAGCGTAGGCGGGAGCTACGAGCGGTACTTC. It is translated as CASSVGGSYERYF.

This chain connects TRBV15 to TRBJ2-5; 7 bases line up with TRBD2. The V and J ends lost 2 bases and 5 bases, in that order; junction bases with no gene match: 8. The CDR3 is 15 amino acids. The germline V gene encodes CDR1 LNHNV and CDR2 YYDKDF (reference sequence). CDR3 in amino acids: CATSRSPGSGETQYF. The DNA of the CDR3 is TGTGCCACCAGCAGATCCCCGGGTAGCGGGGAGACCCAGTACTTC.

This clonotype was detected a few times. The chain joins TRBV5-1 to TRBJ1-4; 7 nucleotides align to TRBD1. The J segment lost 4 bases and the V segment lost 1 base, leaving 7 bases of the junction unmatched. Germline V lookup: CDR1 SGHRS, CDR2 YFSETQ. The CDR3 is 16 amino acids. The CDR3 bases are TGCGCCAGCAGCTTGAGTAGGGGGCTGAATAATGAAAAACTGTTTTTT. This translates into CASSLSRGLNNEKLFF.

This clonotype has only a few counts. The chain recombines TRBV5-1 with TRBJ1-1, with D tentatively TRBD1 (5 bases). Germline lookup yields CDR1 SGHRS and CDR2 YFSETQ. Trimming stripped 4 bases from V and 1 base from J, with 14 bases between. The CDR3 is 15 residues long. In DNA form, the CDR3 reads TGCGCCAGCAGCCCGGTGACGGGGCCGAACACTGAAGCTTTCTTT. It specifies CASSPVTGPNTEAFF.

The chain is built from TRBV5-6 and TRBJ1-1; D is perhaps TRBD1 (5 bases). Germline V gene sequence: CDR1 SGHDT, CDR2 YYEEEE. The CDR3 is 12 amino acids. The V gene lost 5 bases and the J gene lost 7 bases, with 12 bases spanning the gap. The CDR3 DNA is TGTGCCAGCAGACAAGACAGCGATGAAGCTTTCTTT. This sequence encodes CASRQDSDEAFF.

J is TRBJ1-1 and V is TRBV6-1; the D gene is possibly TRBD1 (6 bases). V dropped 0 bases and J dropped 9 bases, with 14 bases sitting between them. The length of the CDR3 is 14 residues. Germline CDR1 MNHNS, CDR2 SASEGT. The CDR3 spells CASSEAHDRMQAFF. The CDR3 region has the DNA TGTGCCAGCAGTGAAGCGCACGACAGGATGCAAGCTTTCTTT.

The chain has TRBV3-1 and TRBJ2-7; D unresolved. The CDR3 extends over 14 amino acids. With 3 bases removed from V and 2 bases from J, the gap between germline ends came to 11 bases. Germline CDR1 LGHDT, CDR2 YNNKEL (reference sequence). The CDR3 DNA sequence: TGTGCCAGCAGCCACAAAATAAACACCTACGAGCAGTACTTC. It yields the protein CASSHKINTYEQYF.

In the case of this clonotype: At one of its ends the junction is not consistent with the germline gene, which may arise from a read error. This chain connects TRBV20-1 to TRBJ2-4; weak D call: TRBD2 (5 bases). CDR1 DFQATT and CDR2 SNEGSKA come from the germline V gene (reference sequence). CDR3 length equals 15 residues. DNA for the CDR3: TGCAGTGCCATTAGCGAGAGAGAAGCCAAAAACATTCAGCACTTC. Encoded protein: CSAISEREAKNIQHF.

This clonotype was counted between two and nine times. The chain is built from TRBV5-1 and TRBJ2-2, with 10 bases that match TRBD2. CDR1 SGHRS and CDR2 YFSETQ come from the germline V gene. The V and J ends lost 3 bases and 0 bases, in that order; junction bases with no gene match: 2. The CDR3 length is 16 residues. In DNA form, the CDR3 reads TGCGCCAGCAGCTGGACTAGCGGAACGAACACCGGGGAGCTGTTTTTT. This gives the protein CASSWTSGTNTGELFF.

V usage is TRBV12-5 and J usage is TRBJ2-5; the D is unclear. The V gene's germline CDR1 is LGHNT and CDR2 FRNRAP. The CDR3 contains 13 residues. V dropped 7 bases and J dropped 4 bases, with 13 bases sitting between them. CDR3 amino acids: CASARLGGETQYF. The CDR3 DNA follows: TGTGCTAGTGCGCGTTTAGGTGGAGAGACCCAGTACTTC. Full variable domain (rest looked up from reference TRBV12-5 and TRBJ2-5): DARVTQTPRHKVTEMGQEVTMRCQPILGHNTVFWYRQTMMQGLELLAYFRNRAPLDDSGMPKDRFSAEMPDATLATLKIQPSEPRDSAVYFCASARLGGETQYFGPGTRLLVL.

V is TRBV20-1 and J is TRBJ1-6; 8 bases map to TRBD1. V lost 7 bases and J lost 6; bases outside the gene matches: 11. This CDR3 is 15 amino acids long. CDR1 DFQATT and CDR2 SNEGSKA come from the germline V gene (reference sequence). The DNA for the CDR3 is TGCAGTGTTCAAGGACAGGGCCTACGTAATTCACCCCTCCACTTT. This encodes CSVQGQGLRNSPLHF.

V and J are TRBV12-3 or TRBV12-4 and TRBJ2-1, with TRBD1 matching over 7 bases. J was trimmed by 8 bases and V by 5 bases; bases with no gene match: 9. The CDR3 totals 14 residues. This CDR3 is CASSPTGVGDEQFF. The CDR3, as DNA: TGTGCCAGCAGTCCAACAGGGGTAGGCGATGAGCAGTTCTTC.

This clonotype has just a few counts. The V and J genes are TRBV18 and TRBJ1-1, with unresolved D. CDR1 and CDR2 (germline): KGHSH, LQKENI. The CDR3 totals 13 residues. The ends were cut back, 5 bases at V and 3 bases at J, with 10 bases in the middle. The CDR3 coding sequence is TGTGCCAGCTCAGCCTCCCGCGACACTGAAGCTTTCTTT. This encodes CASSASRDTEAFF. The full variable domain, in which reference TRBV18 and TRBJ1-1 provide the parts outside the CDR3, is NAGVMQNPRHLVRRRGQEARLRCSPMKGHSHVYWYRQLPEEGLKFMVYLQKENIIDESGMPKERFSAEFPKEGPSILRIQQVVRGDSAAYFCASSASRDTEAFFGQGTRLTVV.

J is TRBJ2-7 and V is TRBV7-3; TRBD1 might be the D (5 bases). CDR1 SGHTA and CDR2 FQGTGA come from the germline V gene. V was shortened by 2 bases and J by 1 base, with 12 bases between the two germline ends. CDR3 length: 15 amino acids. The CDR3 reads CASSLLSGASYEQYF. The CDR3 nucleotides are TGTGCCAGCAGCTTACTGTCTGGGGCATCCTACGAGCAGTACTTC. The full variable domain, with the rest looked up from reference TRBV7-3 and TRBJ2-7, is GAGVSQTPSNKVTEKGKYVELRCDPISGHTALYWYRQSLGQGPEFLIYFQGTGAADDSGLPNDRFFAVRPEGSVSTLKIQRTERGDSAVYLCASSLLSGASYEQYFGPGTRLTVT.

There are a few counts of this clonotype. The CDR3 here is CASSYGHRAHQPQHF. In nucleotides, the CDR3 is TGTGCCAGCAGTTACGGGCACAGGGCGCATCAGCCCCAGCATTTT. The chain links TRBV6-5 to TRBJ1-5; weak D call: TRBD1 (6 bases). CDR3 size: 15 residues. V gave up 2 bases and J gave up 5 bases, with 13 bases separating them. The germline gives CDR1 MNHEY, CDR2 SVGAGI.

As concerns this clonotype: One end of the junction fails to match germline, which may point to a read error. The gene calls are TRBV20-1 and TRBJ2-2, with 10 bases identical to TRBD2. The CDR3 length is 15 residues. Germline CDR1 and CDR2: DFQATT and SNEGSKA (reference sequence). This chain's CDR3 is CCAGPSGRNTGELFF. CDR3 coding DNA: TGCTGTGCTGGTCCTAGCGGGAGGAACACCGGGGAGCTGTTTTTT.